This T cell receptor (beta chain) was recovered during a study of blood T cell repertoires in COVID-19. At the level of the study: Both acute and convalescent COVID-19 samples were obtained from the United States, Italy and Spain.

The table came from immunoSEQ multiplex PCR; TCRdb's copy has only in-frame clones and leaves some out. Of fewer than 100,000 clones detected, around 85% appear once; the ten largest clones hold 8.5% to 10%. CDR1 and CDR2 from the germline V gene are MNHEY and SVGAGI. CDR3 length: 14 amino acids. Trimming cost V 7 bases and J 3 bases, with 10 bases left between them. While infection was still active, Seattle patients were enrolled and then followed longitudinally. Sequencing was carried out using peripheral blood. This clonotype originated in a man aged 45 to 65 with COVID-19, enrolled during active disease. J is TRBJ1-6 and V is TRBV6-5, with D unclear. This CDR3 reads CASTRTGYNSPLHF. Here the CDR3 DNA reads TGTGCCAGCACCCGCACGGGCTATAATTCACCCCTCCACTTT.